Shown below are 15 T cell receptor beta chains from a single sample sequenced in a study of T-cell reconstitution after alpha-beta-depleted transplantation in children. Researchers prepared the TCRbeta library using unique molecular identifiers, the study reports. MiXCR, applied by TCRdb to the PCR reads, yields one record per CDR3 protein. The sample consists of nearly 550,000 distinct CDR3 sequences, 15% to 20% of them appearing once. Sequenced here: PBMCs from the stem cell graft donor, sampled from the stem cell graft. The receptors derive from a human donor who donated a stem cell graft to a child with acute lymphoblastic leukemia.

The rearrangement joins TRBV28 to TRBJ2-7; D is unclear. The length of the CDR3 is 12 residues. The germline CDR1 and CDR2 sequences are MDHEN and SYDVKM. Trimming left V 10 bases short and J 3 bases short, with 13 bases between. The CDR3 region has the DNA TGTGCCACCGGATGGGGTGGCTACGAGCAGTACTTC. Amino acid sequence: CATGWGGYEQYF.

This clonotype was recorded a few times. V and J are TRBV24-1 and TRBJ1-1; no reliable D call. The CDR3 runs to 13 residues. Trimming removed 5 bases from V and 4 bases from J, with 10 bases in between. CDR1 KGHDR and CDR2 SFDVKD come from the germline V gene. The CDR3 reads CATSATTGTEAFF. CDR3 coding DNA: TGTGCCACCAGTGCAACTACGGGCACTGAAGCTTTCTTT.

This chain joins TRBV5-6 and TRBJ2-7; the match to TRBD1 covers 11 bases. Unmatched junction bases numbered 3, after V lost 4 bases and J lost 3 bases. The CDR3 has 14 residues. Germline CDR1 is SGHDT and CDR2 is YYEEEE. This chain's CDR3 is CASSRTGGGYEQYF. The CDR3 DNA reads as TGTGCCAGCAGCAGGACAGGGGGCGGCTACGAGCAGTACTTC.

This clonotype was counted between two and nine times. The chain recombines TRBV5-1 with TRBJ2-7; possibly TRBD1 for D (5 bases). The length of the CDR3 is 16 residues. Germline CDR1 reads SGHRS; CDR2 reads YFSETQ. Deletions cut 0 bases from V and 3 bases from J, with 16 bases between. The CDR3 region has the DNA TGCGCCAGCAGCTTGGTTCCAGGGAAAACATACTACGAGCAGTACTTC. It codes for CASSLVPGKTYYEQYF.

V gene TRBV20-1 combines with J gene TRBJ2-7; 10 nucleotides line up with TRBD1. The CDR3 sequence is 16 residues long. J gave up 1 base and V 1 base, and 7 bases lay outside the gene matches. In germline, CDR1 is DFQATT, CDR2 SNEGSKA (reference sequence). The CDR3 protein is CSARVVGDRGSYEQYF. Here the CDR3 DNA reads TGCAGTGCTAGAGTGGTGGGGGACAGGGGTTCCTACGAGCAGTACTTC.

The chain has TRBV13 and TRBJ1-4; 9 nucleotides agree with TRBD1. Germline CDR1 is PRHDT and CDR2 is FYEKMQ (reference sequence). There are 16 residues in the CDR3. V lost 5 bases to trimming and J lost 5 bases; unmatched junction nucleotides: 9. DNA for the CDR3: TGTGCCAGCAGCATAATCGGGACAGGGCCAAATGAAAAACTGTTTTTT. Amino acid sequence: CASSIIGTGPNEKLFF.

V gene TRBV20-1 combines with J gene TRBJ2-7; the match to TRBD1 covers 7 bases. The length of the CDR3 is 15 residues. Germline V CDR1 and CDR2: DFQATT, SNEGSKA (reference sequence). J gave up 2 bases and V 2 bases, and 9 bases lay outside the gene matches. The CDR3 reads CSARQMTGYPYEQYF. For the CDR3, the DNA is TGCAGTGCTAGACAAATGACAGGGTACCCCTACGAGCAGTACTTC.

This clonotype has a handful of counts. The rearrangement uses TRBV7-2 and TRBJ1-5; D is unresolved. The V end lost 4 bases, the J end lost 5 bases, and 15 bases lay between the germline ends. This CDR3 is built from 15 residues. Germline V gene sequence: CDR1 SGHTA, CDR2 FQGNSA. CDR3 nucleotides: TGTGCCAGCAGCTCCCATACGGGTCAGGATCAGCCCCAGCATTTT. This translates into CASSSHTGQDQPQHF.

The CDR3 here is CASRTGGRPMGTNTEAFF. The CDR3 DNA follows: TGTGCCAGCAGAACAGGGGGTCGTCCCATGGGCACGAACACTGAAGCTTTCTTT. The J gene is TRBJ1-1, the V gene TRBV25-1; 8 nucleotides align to TRBD1. The germline gives CDR1 MGHDK, CDR2 SYGVNS. The CDR3 runs 18 residues. J gave up 1 base and V 6 bases, and 16 bases lay outside the gene matches.

Here the CDR3 reads CASSSNTGTDSYEQYF. The CDR3, as DNA: TGTGCCAGCAGCTCCAATACCGGGACAGATTCCTACGAGCAGTACTTC. This chain links TRBV5-6 with TRBJ2-7, with TRBD1 matching 7 bases. The germline CDR1 and CDR2 sequences are SGHDT and YYEEEE. V was clipped by 3 bases and J by 1 base; unmatched bases: 10. The CDR3 length is 16 residues.

This clonotype has only one observation. V usage is TRBV7-6 and J usage is TRBJ2-1; D remains ambiguous. There are 13 residues in the CDR3. Looked up from germline, CDR1 is SGHVS and CDR2 is FNYEAQ. V was clipped by 6 bases and J by 7 bases, with 13 bases between them. Here the CDR3 reads CASRSIQENEQFF. The CDR3 DNA sequence: TGTGCCAGCAGGTCTATTCAGGAAAATGAGCAGTTCTTC.

This clonotype was counted ten times or more. J is TRBJ2-7 and V is TRBV3-1; tentative D call: TRBD2 (6 bases). This CDR3 comprises 12 residues. Germline CDR1 and CDR2: LGHDT and YNNKEL (reference sequence). The germline V and J ends were trimmed by 2 bases and 5 bases, with 7 bases remaining between them. The CDR3 here is CASSQPGDEQYF. The CDR3 bases are TGTGCCAGCAGCCAACCGGGGGACGAGCAGTACTTC.

This clonotype was detected only a few times. V gene TRBV9 combines with J gene TRBJ2-2, with no clear D. The CDR3 has 11 residues. Germline V CDR1 and CDR2: SGDLS, YYNGEE. The V gene lost 7 bases and the J gene lost 7 bases, with 8 bases spanning the gap. This chain's CDR3 is CASGAIGELFF. CDR3 DNA sequence: TGTGCCAGCGGCGCTATCGGGGAGCTGTTTTTT.

J is TRBJ2-5 and V is TRBV20-1; 8 nucleotides line up with TRBD1. Per germline, CDR1 DFQATT and CDR2 SNEGSKA (reference sequence). The V and J ends lost 3 bases and 2 bases, in that order; junction bases with no gene match: 8. CDR3 length: 15 amino acids. CDR3 region: CSAREQGEVQETQYF. The CDR3 nucleotides read TGCAGTGCTAGGGAACAGGGGGAAGTGCAAGAGACCCAGTACTTC.

Many counts were recorded for this clonotype. This chain links TRBV5-1 with TRBJ1-2; D unclear. Germline V CDR1 and CDR2: SGHRS, YFSETQ. Trimming removed 5 bases at V and 4 bases at J, with 15 bases between. This CDR3 contains 14 residues. The CDR3 DNA sequence: TGCGCCAGCAGTACGAGCGGTAGCGGCTATGGCTACACCTTC. Protein product: CASSTSGSGYGYTF. The full variable domain, its missing parts supplied by reference TRBV5-1 and TRBJ1-2, is KAGVTQTPRYLIKTRGQQVTLSCSPISGHRSVSWYQQTPGQGLQFLFEYFSETQRNKGNFPGRFSGRQFSNSRSEMNVSTLELGDSALYLCASSTSGSGYGYTFGSGTRLTVV.